A single sample is the source of the 20 T cell receptor beta chains below, sequenced in a study of T cell responses to AZD1222 COVID-19 vaccine. TCRdb keeps only in-frame clones here, not all; method: immunoSEQ multiplex PCR. The table lists 150,000 to 200,000 clones, just over 90% of them singletons. Here the sequenced sample was peripheral blood, taken 28 days after the second AZD1222 dose. Receptors were obtained from an adult who received the AZD1222 COVID-19 vaccine.

The chain has TRBV2 and TRBJ1-4, with 8 bases lining up with TRBD1. Trimming cost V 5 bases and J 5 bases; bases outside gene matches: 7. The germline V gene has CDR1 SNHLY and CDR2 FYNNEI. The CDR3 covers 15 residues. CDR3 sequence: CASSYRGQENEKLFF. As DNA, the CDR3 is TGTGCCAGCAGTTATAGGGGACAGGAAAATGAAAAACTGTTTTTT.

The gene calls are TRBV6-5 and TRBJ2-1; D remains ambiguous. The germline CDR1 and CDR2 sequences are MNHEY and SVGAGI. V was trimmed by 4 bases and J by 12 bases, leaving 10 bases between them. This CDR3 has 11 residues. The CDR3, as DNA: TGTGCCAGCAGTTTGCGAGACCGGCAGTTCTTC. It codes for CASSLRDRQFF.

The chain carries TRBV5-1 and TRBJ1-1; possibly TRBD1 for D (6 bases). This CDR3 region has 16 residues. Germline V gives CDR1 SGHRS, CDR2 YFSETQ. The V end was cut by 4 bases, the J end by 0 bases, with 16 bases between. The CDR3 DNA sequence: TGCGCCAGCAGCAGAGAGGGGGGGCTCTTGAACACTGAAGCTTTCTTT. Residues: CASSREGGLLNTEAFF.

This rearrangement joins TRBV6-2 or TRBV6-3 to TRBJ2-5, with 9 bases lining up with TRBD2. V lost 1 base to trimming and J lost 5 bases; unmatched junction nucleotides: 5. CDR3 length: 15 amino acids. Looked up from germline, CDR1 is MNHEY and CDR2 is SVGEGT. The chain's CDR3 is CASSYFIGLAETQYF. CDR3 nucleotides: TGTGCCAGCAGTTACTTCATCGGACTAGCGGAGACCCAGTACTTC.

The J gene is TRBJ2-7, the V gene TRBV28; TRBD1 might be the D (6 bases). The CDR3 consists of 14 residues. The germline gives CDR1 MDHEN, CDR2 SYDVKM. The V and J ends lost 3 bases and 3 bases respectively, with 12 bases between them. The CDR3 DNA reads as TGTGCCAGCAGTTTTGGCGGACAGTTCTACGAGCAGTACTTC. Translation: CASSFGGQFYEQYF. Full variable domain (remainder filled in from reference TRBV28 and TRBJ2-7): DVKVTQSSRYLVKRTGEKVFLECVQDMDHENMFWYRQDPGLGLRLIYFSYDVKMKEKGDIPEGYSVSREKKERFSLILESASTNQTSMYLCASSFGGQFYEQYFGPGTRLTVT.

The chain has TRBV6-4 and TRBJ1-3, with D perhaps matching TRBD1 (5 bases). This CDR3 has 15 residues. Per germline, CDR1 MRHNA and CDR2 SNTAGT. With 7 bases removed from V and 3 bases from J, the gap between germline ends came to 16 bases. The CDR3 spells CASKDTSGNGNTIYF. The CDR3 DNA reads TGTGCCAGCAAAGATACATCAGGGAATGGAAACACCATATATTTT.

V is TRBV2 and J is TRBJ2-7; D may correspond to TRBD1 or TRBD2 (5 bases each). The V and J ends lost 7 bases and 2 bases respectively, with 15 bases between them. The CDR3 loop spans 14 amino acids. Germline assignment: CDR1 SNHLY and CDR2 FYNNEI. This chain's CDR3 is CASIPSRGAYEQYF. CDR3 sequence (DNA): TGTGCCAGCATCCCTAGCAGAGGGGCCTACGAGCAGTACTTC.

Note on this clone: Compared with germline, one end of the junction differs, possibly owing to a read error. This chain joins TRBV7-7 and TRBJ2-2, with D perhaps matching TRBD2 (7 bases). The CDR3 length is 16 residues. From germline, CDR1 is SSHAT and CDR2 FNYEAQ (reference sequence). The CDR3 loop reads CASSPMGGHGTGELFF. CDR3 sequence (DNA): TGTGCTAGCAGCCCCATGGGGGGGCACGGCACCGGGGAGCTGTTTTTT.

This chain uses TRBV5-1 with TRBJ2-1, with D tentatively TRBD2 (5 bases). V gave up 1 base and J gave up 5 bases, with 22 bases separating them. The length of the CDR3 is 18 residues. The germline gives CDR1 SGHRS, CDR2 YFSETQ. The CDR3 DNA reads as TGCGCCAGCAGCTTGTTGGGTTCCCAAACCGGGAAGAACAATGAGCAGTTCTTC. Encoded protein: CASSLLGSQTGKNNEQFF.

The CDR3 region is CASSLQTDSGNTIYF. The CDR3 coding sequence is TGTGCCAGCAGCTTACAGACGGACTCTGGAAACACCATATATTTT. V usage is TRBV7-8 and J usage is TRBJ1-3; D unclear. Trimming pared 2 bases from V and 0 bases from J, leaving 8 bases between. The CDR3 loop spans 15 amino acids. Germline V gives CDR1 SGHVS, CDR2 FQNEAQ.

This clone was observed at least ten times. The genes are TRBV10-1 and TRBJ1-5; TRBD1 agrees at 9 bases. Per germline, CDR1 WNHNN and CDR2 SYGVQD (reference sequence). This CDR3 is 15 amino acids long. Unmatched junction bases numbered 13, after V lost 7 bases and J lost 9 bases. The CDR3 reads CASKQGQGPGAPQHF. CDR3 DNA sequence: TGCGCCAGCAAACAAGGACAGGGGCCCGGGGCGCCCCAGCATTTT.

The chain couples TRBV6-5 to TRBJ1-1; a possible D gene is TRBD1 (6 bases). This CDR3 has 14 amino acids. Germline CDR1 is MNHEY and CDR2 is SVGAGI. V was trimmed by 5 bases and J by 1 base, leaving 11 bases between them. CDR3: CASSREGGNTEAFF. CDR3 DNA sequence: TGTGCCAGCAGTCGGGAAGGGGGGAACACTGAAGCTTTCTTT.

The V call is TRBV5-1, the J call TRBJ2-1; 10 bases are shared with TRBD2. There are 22 residues in the CDR3. J lost 1 base, V lost 3 bases, and 22 bases had no gene match. Germline CDR1 and CDR2: SGHRS and YFSETQ. CDR3 DNA sequence: TGCGCCAGCAGCTCTAGGGGGAGGCTAGCGGGAGAACAACAGAGTTCCTACAATGAGCAGTTCTTC. Translation gives CASSSRGRLAGEQQSSYNEQFF.

The chain has TRBV10-3 and TRBJ1-3, with D possibly TRBD1 on 5 matching bases. V lost 7 bases to trimming and J lost 6 bases, with 13 bases between them. Germline CDR1 ENHRY, CDR2 SYGVKD. The CDR3 covers 13 residues. CDR3 nucleotides: TGTGCCATCAAGGGGAAAGTCGAAAACACCATATATTTT. This encodes CAIKGKVENTIYF.

This chain uses TRBV7-9 with TRBJ2-6, with D possibly being TRBD1 (6 bases). Germline V gene data show CDR1 as SEHNR and CDR2 as FQNEAQ (reference sequence). This CDR3 region has 17 residues. V was trimmed by 3 bases and J by 3 bases, leaving 15 bases between them. The chain's CDR3 is CASSFTYGGGGANVLTF. The CDR3 DNA reads TGTGCCAGCAGCTTCACCTATGGGGGCGGTGGGGCCAACGTCCTGACTTTC.

The chain uses TRBV4-2 and TRBJ2-3, with D perhaps TRBD1 or TRBD2 (6 bases each). There are 18 residues in the CDR3. The germline gives CDR1 LGHNA, CDR2 YNFKEQ. V lost 3 bases and J lost 4, with 23 bases in between. The CDR3 region has the DNA TGTGCCAGCAGCCATCCCACGCGGGACACCGACCCCCCAGATACGCAGTATTTT. Its protein is CASSHPTRDTDPPDTQYF.

This chain uses TRBV13 with TRBJ2-5; D is undetermined. The CDR3 is 18 residues long. CDR1 is PRHDT, CDR2 FYEKMQ, per germline (reference sequence). Trimming pared 0 bases from V and 5 bases from J, leaving 22 bases between. The CDR3 is CASSLGLGSNTFGETQYF. The CDR3 nucleotides read TGTGCCAGCAGCTTAGGCCTTGGCAGTAACACCTTTGGGGAGACCCAGTACTTC. Complete variable domain (other parts from reference TRBV13 and TRBJ2-5): AAGVIQSPRHLIKEKRETATLKCYPIPRHDTVYWYQQGPGQDPQFLISFYEKMQSDKGSIPDRFSAQQFSDYHSELNMSSLELGDSALYFCASSLGLGSNTFGETQYFGPGTRLLVL.

The chain is built from TRBV5-8 and TRBJ1-2; TRBD1 agrees at 7 bases. The V gene end was trimmed by 8 bases and the J gene end by 2 bases; junction bases not matched to a gene: 6. The CDR3 is 13 amino acids. Germline V gene lookup returns CDR1 SGHTS and CDR2 YDEGEE. CDR3 sequence reads: CASNTGDNYGYTF. The CDR3 nucleotides are TGTGCCAGTAATACAGGGGACAACTATGGCTACACCTTC.

The genes are TRBV28 and TRBJ2-2; the D gene is possibly TRBD2 (5 bases). V lost 1 base and J 4 bases, leaving 10 bases between the germline ends. CDR3 length equals 15 residues. The germline V gene has CDR1 MDHEN and CDR2 SYDVKM. CDR3 in amino acids: CASSLSSAGTGELFF. CDR3 coding DNA: TGTGCCAGCAGTTTATCCTCGGCGGGCACCGGGGAGCTGTTTTTT.

This chain uses TRBV9 with TRBJ1-4; D is uncertain. This CDR3 is built from 15 residues. CDR1 and CDR2 (germline): SGDLS, YYNGEE. The V end lost 3 bases, the J end lost 5 bases, and 14 bases lay between the germline ends. CDR3 sequence: CASSAAAVENEKLFF. The CDR3 DNA is TGTGCCAGCAGCGCTGCTGCGGTAGAGAATGAAAAACTGTTTTTT.